The source of this T cell receptor beta chain is a study of T-cell reconstitution after alpha-beta-depleted transplantation in children. This sample's TCRbeta library carried unique molecular identifier barcodes. TCRdb called the PCR reads again in MiXCR, with one record for every CDR3 protein. The table has approximately 200,000 distinct CDR3 sequences, 13% to 15% seen once. This clonotype was seen many times. The origin of this receptor is a human donor who donated a stem cell graft to a child with acute lymphoblastic leukemia. Sequenced here: PBMCs from the stem cell graft donor, sampled from the stem cell graft.

CDR3 DNA sequence: TGTGCCAGTAGGGTACAAGGCTCTGGAAACACCATATATTTT. This gives the protein CASRVQGSGNTIYF. The chain links TRBV19 to TRBJ1-3; D not certain. CDR3 length: 14 amino acids. The V end was cut by 6 bases, the J end by 0 bases, with 9 bases between. Per germline, CDR1 LNHDA and CDR2 SQIVND (reference sequence).